This T cell receptor (beta chain) was captured by sequencing in a study of blood T cell repertoires in COVID-19. For the study at large: Sources were T cells, B-cell-depleted T cells, or PBMCs; the material itself was cDNA or gDNA.

Looked up from germline, CDR1 is MNHNS and CDR2 is SASEGT. The CDR3 totals 13 residues. The V end lost 1 base, the J end lost 3 bases, and 3 bases lay between the germline ends. The method was immunoSEQ multiplex PCR; TCRdb's version includes in-frame clones alone and lacks a portion of them. The top ten clones hold around 10% of a sample with some 140,000 clones, about four fifths of them seen once. In terms of age and location, participants ranged from roughly 18 to 95 years and lived in 24 US areas. Categorization into cohorts depended on clinical history that participants reported. This clonotype was sampled from a man aged 50 to 59 who had recovered from COVID-19. The chain is built from TRBV6-1 and TRBJ2-2; D is ambiguous. The sample taken for sequencing was PBMCs or T cells enriched from blood (not recorded which). The CDR3 sequence is CASSEGDTGELFF. CDR3 in DNA: TGTGCCAGCAGTGAAGGAGACACCGGGGAGCTGTTTTTT.